The 32 T cell receptor beta chains reported below all come from one sample, sequenced in a study of T cells after yellow fever vaccination. One entry per CDR3 protein results from TCRdb running MiXCR on the 5' RACE reads. The sample contains roughly 260,000 distinct CDR3 sequences, 10% to 15% of which appear only once. The sample was CD4+ T cells sorted from PBMCs, taken 45 days after the yellow fever booster vaccination. Receptor source: a young man who received the YFV17D yellow fever vaccine.

This chain uses TRBV6-5 with TRBJ2-1; D unresolved. CDR1 is MNHEY, CDR2 SVGAGI, per germline. This CDR3 is built from 15 residues. The V gene lost 7 bases and the J gene lost 4 bases, with 17 bases spanning the gap. The CDR3, as DNA: TGTGCCAGCACAAAAGGGTGGGCAGAATACAATGAGCAGTTCTTC. This encodes CASTKGWAEYNEQFF.

The gene calls are TRBV19 and TRBJ2-5, with a possible D match to TRBD1 (6 bases). The V end was cut by 7 bases, the J end by 1 base, with 13 bases between. This CDR3 region has 14 residues. Germline V lookup: CDR1 LNHDA, CDR2 SQIVND (reference sequence). This CDR3 reads CASTQGTLQETQYF. The CDR3 region has the DNA TGTGCCAGTACGCAGGGGACCCTCCAAGAGACCCAGTACTTC. Variable domain in full (rest from reference TRBV19 and TRBJ2-5): DGGITQSPKYLFRKEGQNVTLSCEQNLNHDAMYWYRQDPGQGLRLIYYSQIVNDFQKGDIAEGYSVSREKKESFPLTVTSAQKNPTAFYLCASTQGTLQETQYFGPGTRLLVL.

Only a few counts were recorded for this clonotype. The chain joins TRBV10-3 to TRBJ2-3; 7 bases are shared with TRBD2. Germline CDR1 and CDR2: ENHRY and SYGVKD. V was pared by 2 bases and J by 2 bases, with 4 bases of the junction left unmatched. The CDR3 extends over 15 amino acids. The CDR3 DNA follows: TGTGCCATCAGTGAGATGAGCGGGAACACAGATACGCAGTATTTT. Amino acid sequence: CAISEMSGNTDTQYF.

In its sample, this clonotype was seen many times. The chain links TRBV5-1 to TRBJ1-5; D possibly corresponds to TRBD1 (5 bases). This CDR3 region has 13 residues. Trimming took 4 bases from V and 5 from J, leaving 10 bases between them. CDR1 is SGHRS, CDR2 YFSETQ, per germline. The CDR3 DNA sequence: TGCGCCAGCAGCCCGATAGGGGATCAGCCCCAGCATTTT. It specifies CASSPIGDQPQHF.

The CDR3 region has the DNA TGTGCCAGCACCACCCTCGCTGATTCACCCCTCCACTTT. Translated, it gives CASTTLADSPLHF. The chain is built from TRBV6-1 and TRBJ1-6; D not certain. In germline, CDR1 is MNHNS, CDR2 SASEGT. The CDR3 spans 13 residues. Deletions cut 7 bases from V and 8 bases from J, with 12 bases between.

In its sample, this clonotype was seen a few times. The V call is TRBV21-1, the J call TRBJ2-2; the table gives TRBD2 as D, unverified against the DNA. TRBV21-1 is flagged as a pseudogene. The CDR3 runs to 16 residues. CDR3 sequence: CASSKKGLARTGELFF. CDR3 in DNA: TGTGCCAGCAGCAAAAAAGGGTTAGCCCGGACCGGGGAGCTGTTTTTT.

This clonotype was detected many times. The chain combines TRBV24-1 with TRBJ2-3; no firm D call. The CDR3 runs 16 residues. Trimming removed 1 base from V and 1 base from J, with 11 bases in between. Germline values: CDR1 KGHDR, CDR2 SFDVKD. The CDR3 sequence is CATSDFPVSGTDTQYF. CDR3 in DNA: TGTGCCACCAGTGATTTTCCGGTCAGCGGCACAGATACGCAGTATTTT.

The chain has TRBV20-1 and TRBJ2-5, with no clear D. V was cut by 4 bases and J by 5 bases, with 17 bases left in between. The CDR3 extends over 14 amino acids. Germline loops: CDR1 DFQATT, CDR2 SNEGSKA (reference sequence). CDR3 DNA: TGCAGTGCTACAATCCCCCCGCATCAGGAGACCCAGTACTTC. Amino acid sequence: CSATIPPHQETQYF.

This clonotype was seen more than once but under ten times. The J gene is TRBJ1-4, the V gene TRBV6-1, with a possible D match to TRBD1 (5 bases). Per germline, CDR1 MNHNS and CDR2 SASEGT. V was clipped by 3 bases and J by 5 bases, with 7 bases between them. The CDR3 covers 13 residues. As DNA, the CDR3 is TGTGCCAGCAGTGACAGGGCAAATGAAAAACTGTTTTTT. This codes for CASSDRANEKLFF.

This clonotype was counted at least ten times. The junction and the germline gene differ at one end; a read error may be behind it. This chain connects TRBV12-3 or TRBV12-4 to TRBJ2-1; 10 bases agree with TRBD2. The CDR3 runs to 14 residues. Here the CDR3 reads CASSLAGAYNEQFF. In DNA form, the CDR3 reads TGTGCCAGCAGTCTAGCGGGAGCTTACAATGAGCAGTTCTTC.

This rearrangement joins TRBV6-6 to TRBJ2-5; the match to TRBD2 covers 7 bases. Germline CDR1 MNHNY, CDR2 SVGAGI (reference sequence). The CDR3 has 13 amino acids. The J segment lost 5 bases and the V segment lost 2 bases, leaving 2 bases of the junction unmatched. CDR3 DNA: TGTGCCAGCAGTTACGGACTAGGGGAGACCCAGTACTTC. This codes for CASSYGLGETQYF.

This clonotype was seen a few times. V gene TRBV30 combines with J gene TRBJ2-4, with a tentative D call TRBD1 (6 bases). This CDR3 has 17 residues. Germline V gene sequence: CDR1 GTSNPN, CDR2 SVGIG (reference sequence). V was shortened by 2 bases and J by 6 bases, with 23 bases between the two germline ends. The CDR3, as DNA: TGTGCCTGGAGTCCCATTCTAAACAGGGAGAGAGGAAACATTCAGTACTTC. Its protein is CAWSPILNRERGNIQYF.

Details on this clonotype: A junction boundary mismatches the germline segment, possibly from a read error. The chain employs TRBV12-3 or TRBV12-4 and TRBJ2-3; D is perhaps TRBD1 (6 bases). This CDR3 comprises 14 residues. CDR3 nucleotides: TGTACCAGCAGCCAGGGACAAGGCACAGATACGCAGTATTTT. Its translation: CTSSQGQGTDTQYF.

This clonotype was detected only a few times. This chain connects TRBV3-1 to TRBJ1-6, with D maybe TRBD1 (6 bases). The ends were cut back, 4 bases at V and 7 bases at J, with 11 bases in the middle. The V gene's germline CDR1 is LGHDT and CDR2 YNNKEL (reference sequence). This CDR3 region has 14 residues. The DNA for the CDR3 is TGTGCCAGCAGCCTCCGGGACACCAATTCACCCCTCCACTTT. Protein product: CASSLRDTNSPLHF. Filled out from reference TRBV3-1 and TRBJ1-6, the complete variable domain reads DTAVSQTPKYLVTQMGNDKSIKCEQNLGHDTMYWYKQDSKKFLKIMFSYNNKELIINETVPNRFSPKSPDKAHLNLHINSLELGDSAVYFCASSLRDTNSPLHFGNGTRLTVT.

This clonotype has more than one count but fewer than ten. As DNA, the CDR3 is TGCGCCAGCAGTCGAATATCGAGAGGCGAGGGGTTAGAGCAGTACTTC. This codes for CASSRISRGEGLEQYF. The rearrangement joins TRBV4-1 to TRBJ2-7, with D perhaps being TRBD1 or TRBD2 (5 bases each). The CDR3 loop spans 16 amino acids. The germline CDR1 and CDR2 sequences are MGHRA and YSYEKL. V lost 6 bases and J lost 7, with 25 bases in between.

This clonotype has a handful of counts. J is TRBJ2-5 and V is TRBV20-1; TRBD1 matches at 7 bases. The ends lost 6 bases at V and 2 bases at J; junction bases unmatched: 6. The germline gives CDR1 DFQATT, CDR2 SNEGSKA (reference sequence). CDR3 length equals 13 residues. The CDR3 DNA reads as TGCAGTGCAACTCCGGGACAGCAAGAGACCCAGTACTTC. Translating gives CSATPGQQETQYF.

The chain recombines TRBV11-2 with TRBJ2-3, with 10 bases aligning to TRBD1. CDR3 length: 14 amino acids. Trimming took 5 bases from V and 6 from J; bases not matched to a gene: 5. The germline V gene has CDR1 SGHAT and CDR2 FQNNGV. CDR3 sequence: CASSTGQGGDTQYF. In DNA, the CDR3 is TGTGCCAGCAGCACCGGACAGGGGGGGGATACGCAGTATTTT.

The genes are TRBV4-3 and TRBJ2-1; D unclear. CDR3 length: 16 amino acids. From germline, CDR1 is LGHNA and CDR2 YSLEER. The V end was cut by 0 bases, the J end by 6 bases, with 15 bases between. This chain's CDR3 is CASSQDWWSSVNEQFF. The CDR3 bases are TGCGCCAGCAGCCAAGACTGGTGGAGTTCGGTCAATGAGCAGTTCTTC.

This clonotype showed up just a few times. This chain uses TRBV6-5 with TRBJ1-2, with D possibly matching TRBD1 (6 bases). The germline gives CDR1 MNHEY, CDR2 SVGAGI. The length of the CDR3 is 12 residues. The V end lost 2 bases, the J end lost 7 bases, and 8 bases lay between the germline ends. CDR3 DNA sequence: TGTGCCAGCAGTTACGGGGGGGCTGGCTACACCTTC. Translated: CASSYGGAGYTF.

This clonotype came up a few times. The chain links TRBV11-2 to TRBJ2-1; 7 positions agree with TRBD2. V shed 5 bases and J 1 base; nucleotides not matched to a gene: 20. Germline loops: CDR1 SGHAT, CDR2 FQNNGV. The CDR3 length is 20 residues. The DNA of the CDR3 is TGTGCCAGCAGCCGAAGGAGGGCTAGCGGAGTCCCCGCTTCCTACAATGAGCAGTTCTTC. This encodes CASSRRRASGVPASYNEQFF.

Here the CDR3 DNA reads TGTGCCAGCAGCTTAGTTGGGACAGATAAAAACATTCAGTACTTC. Translation: CASSLVGTDKNIQYF. The V and J genes are TRBV7-2 and TRBJ2-4; TRBD1 matches 7 bases. Germline loops: CDR1 SGHTA, CDR2 FQGNSA. CDR3 size: 15 residues. J lost 4 bases, V lost 1 base, and 4 bases had no gene match.

This clonotype showed up many times. The gene calls are TRBV15 and TRBJ2-2; D unclear. The CDR3 has 14 residues. CDR1 and CDR2 (germline): LNHNV, YYDKDF (reference sequence). V shed 3 bases and J shed 3 bases, with 8 bases lying between them. CDR3 DNA: TGTGCCACCAGCAGGGGGTTTGACACCGGGGAGCTGTTTTTT. It yields the protein CATSRGFDTGELFF.

J is TRBJ2-1 and V is TRBV5-1; D uncertain. Germline lookup yields CDR1 SGHRS and CDR2 YFSETQ. Trimming removed 5 bases at V and 0 bases at J, with 15 bases between. This CDR3 is 16 amino acids long. The CDR3 DNA sequence: TGCGCCAGCAGTGATCCCTCTCTGAGCTCCTACAATGAGCAGTTCTTC. Its translation is CASSDPSLSSYNEQFF.

This clonotype has more than one count but fewer than ten. The gene calls are TRBV3-1 and TRBJ2-1, with TRBD2 matching over 7 bases. The CDR3 is 15 amino acids. The germline V gene has CDR1 LGHDT and CDR2 YNNKEL (reference sequence). J was trimmed by 4 bases and V by 5 bases; bases with no gene match: 8. This CDR3 reads CASSSRAGDYNEQFF. The CDR3 DNA reads TGTGCCAGCAGCAGCCGGGCGGGAGATTACAATGAGCAGTTCTTC.

The chain carries TRBV7-6 and TRBJ2-1; the match to TRBD2 covers 13 bases. This CDR3 is 17 amino acids long. Trimming cost V 1 base and J 7 bases; bases outside gene matches: 7. Germline lookup yields CDR1 SGHVS and CDR2 FNYEAQ. As DNA, the CDR3 is TGTGCCAGCAGCTTAGGGCCCACTAGCGGGAGGGCTAATGAGCAGTTCTTC. Translated: CASSLGPTSGRANEQFF.

The chain joins TRBV3-1 to TRBJ1-5; perhaps TRBD1 as D (5 bases). Germline lookup yields CDR1 LGHDT and CDR2 YNNKEL (reference sequence). This CDR3 comprises 15 residues. V lost 5 bases to trimming and J lost 11 bases, with 22 bases between them. CDR3 amino acids: CASSYRGGPPLSQHF. The DNA for the CDR3 is TGTGCCAGCAGCTACCGGGGGGGACCGCCTTTATCCCAGCATTTT.

This clonotype was seen a few times. The chain combines TRBV7-2 with TRBJ2-5; TRBD2 is a possible D gene (6 bases). The length of the CDR3 is 13 residues. The germline V gene encodes CDR1 SGHTA and CDR2 FQGNSA. V was trimmed by 2 bases and J by 9 bases, leaving 13 bases between them. In nucleotides, the CDR3 is TGTGCCAGCAGCTTAAACGGGAGCGGGCCCCAGTACTTC. The encoded protein is CASSLNGSGPQYF.

This clonotype turned up a few times. The V and J genes are TRBV27 and TRBJ2-1, with 8 nucleotides matching TRBD2. The V and J ends lost 2 bases and 5 bases, in that order; junction bases with no gene match: 8. This CDR3 has 16 amino acids. CDR1 and CDR2 (germline): MNHEY, SMNVEV (reference sequence). CDR3 protein: CASSLLRTSRDNEQFF. CDR3 coding DNA: TGTGCCAGCAGTTTACTACGGACTAGCCGGGACAATGAGCAGTTCTTC.

The rearrangement uses TRBV5-6 and TRBJ2-2; D is unclear. This CDR3 comprises 13 residues. CDR1 SGHDT and CDR2 YYEEEE come from the germline V gene. V was pared by 2 bases and J by 6 bases, with 8 bases between. The CDR3 protein is CASSFSGPGELFF. CDR3 coding DNA: TGTGCCAGCAGCTTTTCTGGTCCCGGGGAGCTGTTTTTT.

This rearrangement joins TRBV7-9 to TRBJ2-5; TRBD1 aligns across 8 bases. This CDR3 comprises 13 residues. Germline V lookup: CDR1 SEHNR, CDR2 FQNEAQ (reference sequence). J gave up 5 bases and V 5 bases, and 4 bases lay outside the gene matches. The CDR3 region is CASSRTGPETQYF. Here the CDR3 DNA reads TGTGCCAGCAGCCGGACAGGGCCGGAGACCCAGTACTTC.

The chain joins TRBV20-1 to TRBJ1-1; TRBD1 matches 7 bases. The CDR3 has 12 amino acids. Germline CDR1 is DFQATT and CDR2 is SNEGSKA (reference sequence). With 5 bases clipped from V and 3 bases from J, the junction kept 3 bases outside the gene matches. The CDR3: CSAAQGYTEAFF. DNA of the CDR3: TGCAGTGCTGCACAGGGGTACACTGAAGCTTTCTTT.

This clonotype was seen a single time. The chain carries TRBV7-9 and TRBJ2-7, with 13 bases lining up with TRBD2. The CDR3 sequence is 15 residues long. J was trimmed by 3 bases and V by 7 bases; bases with no gene match: 6. CDR1 and CDR2 from the germline V gene are SEHNR and FQNEAQ (reference sequence). The CDR3 region has the DNA TGTGCCAGCATCATAGGGACTAGCGGGAACTACGAGCAGTACTTC. This sequence encodes CASIIGTSGNYEQYF.